This TCR beta chain is from a study of T-cell memory formation after mild COVID-19 (dated by TCRdb to the early 2020s). Regarding the study in general: TCR sequence clusters from the two donors were found to be largely donor specific. T-cell clones expanding and contracting after mild COVID-19 in a couple of donors were tracked by longitudinal TCRalpha and TCRbeta repertoire sequencing. Two young, previously healthy adult volunteers made up the cohort, one male and one female.

The instrument given in TCRdb is Illumina NovaSeq 6000. TCRalpha and TCRbeta cDNA libraries were built by 5'RACE with constant-segment primers, adding sample barcodes and unique molecular identifiers. Trizol reagent was used to extract RNA from every sample. The libraries were amplified in two PCR steps, and the second step added a second sample barcode and Illumina TruSeq adapters. Sequencing of libraries was performed on an Illumina NovaSeq with 2 x 150 bp paired-end reads. The study's processing was this. Reads were demultiplexed and collapsed into UMI-guided consensus sequences with migec v1.2.7. With mixcr v2.1.11, UMI consensuses were aligned to TRA and TRB V and J templates and assembled into clonotypes. A clonotype was counted as expanded or contracted only when both edgeR and NoisET called the clonotype significant, with the noise models trained on biological replicates. For edgeR calls, the thresholds were a false discovery rate-adjusted p below 0.01 and a log2 fold-change of 1. As an exploratory analysis of dynamics, max-normalized trajectories of the 1000 most abundant clonotypes were examined by PCA with hierarchical clustering. Each responding clone was given a CD4 or CD8 phenotype based on the CD4+ and CD8+ repertoires, which had been sequenced separately. The raw public data were reprocessed by TCRdb itself: fastp quality trimming at Q25, MiXCR clonotype calling, in-frame beta chains only. Rows matching on CDR3 protein sequence are summarized as one entry with the most common DNA and genes. TCRdb, not the authors, supplied the V and J calls. This sample has about 360,000 distinct CDR3 sequences in its table, and over 13% of those were observed once. The top ten constitute 20% to 25% of the sample.

CDR1 and CDR2 (DFQATT, SNEGSKA) derive from the germline V gene (reference sequence). Measured from the cysteine to the phenylalanine, the CDR3 is 13 residues long. Only CDR3 DNA is held: 39 bases, read in frame from base 1. V loses 0 bases, J loses 8 bases, and the germline ends lie 10 bases apart. Broader findings and caveats from the paper: From day 15 to 85, contracting clones showed balanced CD4/CD8 phenotypes, whereas a second wave of clones that expanded from day 15 to 37 leaned towards CD4+. Some responding clones were detected in pre-infection memory, suggesting pre-existing cross-reactive memory T cells joined the SARS-CoV-2 response. Whether the second-wave clones peaking on day 37 were SARS-CoV-2 specific was not confirmed. Contracting CD4+ clones turned up mainly in the CM and EM memory subsets, whereas EMRA was where CD8+ clones were enriched. The study included only a couple of mild cases, and larger cohorts that include severe cases with pre-infection samples were judged to be necessary.

PBMCs were isolated by Ficoll-Paque density gradient centrifugation. There are a few counts of this clonotype. What this receptor recognizes is not known. No per-base quality is available; no much larger clone lies one base away. The source is a man younger than 35 who had mild COVID-19 (a few samples of this study predate the infection). The sample titles of this study are shuffled in the database, so cell type and time point are left out; the donor was told from shared clones. The V and J genes are TRBV20-1 and TRBJ2-2, with no confidently assigned D gene. Material: PBMCs or a T cell subset sorted from them (not recorded which). The DNA reads as follows: TGCAGTGCTAGAGATCTCTCAACTGGGGAGCTGTTTTTT. Translated, it reads CSARDLSTGELFF.